The 30 T cell receptor beta chains below come from one sample, sequenced in a study of T cell responses to AZD1222 COVID-19 vaccine. The assay was immunoSEQ multiplex PCR, and TCRdb's table has in-frame clones only and misses some. Of approximately 190,000 clones listed, roughly 93% are singletons. This specimen was peripheral blood, taken on day 0 of AZD1222 vaccination. All receptors derive from an adult in good health.

V usage is TRBV27 and J usage is TRBJ1-6; D call uncertain. Germline-derived CDR1 and CDR2 are MNHEY and SMNVEV (reference sequence). Trimming cost V 3 bases and J 13 bases, with 16 bases left between them. This CDR3 is 14 amino acids long. The CDR3 region is CASSFRGPDSPLHF. The CDR3 bases are TGTGCCAGCAGTTTCAGAGGGCCAGACTCCCCCCTCCACTTT.

This clone was found once. J is TRBJ1-4 and V is TRBV4-1, with 10 bases fitting TRBD1. This CDR3 spans 18 amino acids. The V and J ends lost 5 bases and 6 bases, in that order; junction bases with no gene match: 15. Germline CDR1 and CDR2: MGHRA and YSYEKL. Here the CDR3 reads CASSWVSSGTGADEKLFF. The CDR3 nucleotides are TGCGCCAGCAGCTGGGTTTCATCTGGGACAGGGGCCGATGAAAAACTGTTTTTT.

The chain links TRBV7-9 to TRBJ1-4; maybe TRBD1 (5 bases). Germline V lookup: CDR1 SEHNR, CDR2 FQNEAQ (reference sequence). This CDR3 spans 13 amino acids. V was shortened by 10 bases and J by 7 bases, with 16 bases between the two germline ends. Here the CDR3 DNA reads TGTGCCATCAAGGACCTGGGGCCTGAAAAACTGTTTTTT. This gives the protein CAIKDLGPEKLFF.

The gene calls are TRBV25-1 and TRBJ2-7; 8 positions match TRBD1. CDR3 size: 11 residues. Trimming cost V 8 bases and J 3 bases; bases outside gene matches: 0. In germline, CDR1 is MGHDK, CDR2 SYGVNS. In nucleotides, the CDR3 is TGTGCCAGCGGACAGGGCTACGAGCAGTACTTC. Translating it yields CASGQGYEQYF.

The J gene is TRBJ2-1, the V gene TRBV28; 9 nucleotides match TRBD2. Germline V gene lookup returns CDR1 MDHEN and CDR2 SYDVKM. The CDR3 consists of 16 residues. J gave up 4 bases and V 2 bases, and 6 bases lay outside the gene matches. The CDR3 DNA is TGTGCCAGCAGTTTAGGGGGTAGCGGGAGATACAATGAGCAGTTCTTC. Amino acids: CASSLGGSGRYNEQFF.

For this clone: Different DNA sequences within this sample yield the same CDR3. The gene calls are TRBV15 and TRBJ1-3; D possibly corresponds to TRBD1 (5 bases). Germline V lookup: CDR1 LNHNV, CDR2 YYDKDF (reference sequence). Trimming shortened V by 1 base and J by 1 base, and 11 bases separated the two germline ends. The CDR3 runs 16 residues. CDR3 amino acids: CATSRGDRFSGNTIYF. The CDR3 DNA sequence: TGTGCCACCAGCAGAGGAGACAGATTTTCTGGAAACACCATATATTTT. Using reference TRBV15 and TRBJ1-3 for the parts outside the CDR3, the full variable domain is DAMVIQNPRYQVTQFGKPVTLSCSQTLNHNVMYWYQQKSSQAPKLLFHYYDKDFNNEADTPDNFQSRRPNTSFCFLDIRSPGLGDTAMYLCATSRGDRFSGNTIYFGEGSWLTVV.

This clone was counted between two and nine times. V and J are TRBV6-2 or TRBV6-3 and TRBJ2-2; D might be TRBD2 (5 bases). Looked up from germline, CDR1 is MNHEY and CDR2 is SVGEGT. V was pared by 4 bases and J by 6 bases, with 6 bases between. This CDR3 spans 12 amino acids. The CDR3 sequence is CASSWRAGELFF. The DNA for the CDR3 is TGTGCCAGCAGTTGGCGGGCCGGGGAGCTGTTTTTT.

The J gene is TRBJ2-3, the V gene TRBV13; D could derive from TRBD1 or TRBD2 (5 bases each). CDR3 length equals 13 residues. V lost 2 bases to trimming and J lost 5 bases, with 8 bases between them. Germline values: CDR1 PRHDT, CDR2 FYEKMQ (reference sequence). The CDR3: CASSLKGRDTQYF. The CDR3 DNA is TGTGCCAGCAGCTTAAAGGGGAGAGATACGCAGTATTTT.

The rearrangement joins TRBV6-4 to TRBJ2-1, with 10 positions matching TRBD2. Per the germline V gene, CDR1 is MRHNA and CDR2 is SNTAGT. This CDR3 contains 21 residues. Trimming at V came to 2 bases and at J to 2 bases, leaving 18 bases not matched to a gene. The CDR3 sequence is CASSDPSGLAENWEAYNEQFF. For the CDR3, the DNA is TGTGCCAGCAGTGACCCTAGCGGACTAGCGGAAAACTGGGAAGCCTACAATGAGCAGTTCTTC.

The J gene is TRBJ1-1, the V gene TRBV28, with D possibly matching TRBD1 (5 bases). Trimming removed 2 bases at V and 1 base at J, with 8 bases between. The CDR3 spans 14 residues. The germline gives CDR1 MDHEN, CDR2 SYDVKM. The CDR3 here is CASSLNDRNTEAFF. Here the CDR3 DNA reads TGTGCCAGCAGTTTAAACGACAGGAACACTGAAGCTTTCTTT.

With regard to this clone: The same CDR3 arises from other DNA sequences in this sample as well. The chain links TRBV5-5 to TRBJ2-7; tentatively, D is TRBD2 (6 bases). The CDR3 covers 13 residues. V shed 1 base and J shed 1 base, with 6 bases lying between them. CDR1 and CDR2 (germline): SGHKS, YYEKEE (reference sequence). CDR3 sequence: CASSLRGSYEQYF. The CDR3 nucleotides are TGTGCCAGCAGCTTGCGGGGGTCCTACGAGCAGTACTTC.

This clone was counted a few times. The chain joins TRBV24-1 to TRBJ1-5; no firm D call. V lost 12 bases and J lost 0, with 11 bases in between. CDR3 length: 13 amino acids. Germline V gene lookup returns CDR1 KGHDR and CDR2 SFDVKD. The chain's CDR3 is CAVSQRSNQPQHF. The CDR3 DNA sequence: TGTGCCGTCTCACAGCGTAGCAATCAGCCCCAGCATTTT.

This chain uses TRBV28 with TRBJ1-5, with D hard to call. The germline V gene encodes CDR1 MDHEN and CDR2 SYDVKM. The CDR3 loop spans 14 amino acids. V was trimmed by 6 bases and J by 6 bases, leaving 15 bases between them. The CDR3 is CASRPIGLSQPQHF. The CDR3 DNA reads TGTGCCAGCAGACCCATCGGGCTCAGTCAGCCCCAGCATTTT.

J is TRBJ2-2 and V is TRBV2, with D perhaps TRBD1 (5 bases). Germline assignment: CDR1 SNHLY and CDR2 FYNNEI. The CDR3 loop spans 13 amino acids. Trimming left V 6 bases short and J 8 bases short, with 13 bases between. This CDR3 reads CASRIGVAGELFF. The CDR3 DNA reads as TGTGCCAGCAGGATAGGGGTTGCGGGGGAGCTGTTTTTT.

The chain recombines TRBV30 with TRBJ2-7; 8 bases line up with TRBD2. Unmatched junction bases numbered 5, after V lost 3 bases and J lost 7 bases. The CDR3 runs 12 residues. Germline V gives CDR1 GTSNPN, CDR2 SVGIG (reference sequence). This CDR3 is CAWRTTSGEQYF. The CDR3 DNA reads TGTGCCTGGAGAACTACTAGCGGAGAGCAGTACTTC.

The rearrangement joins TRBV29-1 to TRBJ2-7, with D uncertain. The germline V gene encodes CDR1 SQVTM and CDR2 ANQGSEA. The CDR3 runs to 12 residues. Trimming shortened V by 4 bases and J by 7 bases, and 14 bases separated the two germline ends. The CDR3, as DNA: TGCAGCGTTGGTCCCGGCCCCCGGGAGCAGTACTTC. As protein: CSVGPGPREQYF.

The chain has TRBV3-1 (or the pseudogene TRBV3-2) and TRBJ2-1; 12 nucleotides line up with TRBD1. J gave up 6 bases and V 2 bases, and 11 bases lay outside the gene matches. Germline V gene sequence: CDR1 LGHDT, CDR2 YNNKEL (reference sequence). The CDR3 sequence is 18 residues long. CDR3 in amino acids: CASSQRDRGLSGANEQFF. The CDR3 region has the DNA TGTGCCAGCAGCCAAAGGGACAGGGGGCTCTCGGGAGCCAATGAGCAGTTCTTC.

V usage is TRBV6-5 and J usage is TRBJ1-4; weak D call: TRBD1 (5 bases). The V end was cut by 7 bases, the J end by 5 bases, with 14 bases between. CDR3 length: 14 amino acids. The germline V gene encodes CDR1 MNHEY and CDR2 SVGAGI. The CDR3 reads CASKQGSKNEKLFF. CDR3 nucleotides: TGTGCCAGCAAGCAGGGCAGCAAAAATGAAAAACTGTTTTTT.

The rearrangement joins TRBV5-1 to TRBJ1-2, with 7 bases identical to TRBD1. CDR3 length: 15 amino acids. Germline loops: CDR1 SGHRS, CDR2 YFSETQ. The trim removed 2 bases at V and 4 bases at J, leaving 8 bases unmatched. CDR3 residues: CASSLWQGDAYGYTF. As DNA, the CDR3 is TGCGCCAGCAGCTTATGGCAGGGGGACGCCTATGGCTACACCTTC.

This chain uses TRBV15 with TRBJ2-7, with 8 bases that match TRBD1. The CDR3 has 15 residues. V lost 0 bases to trimming and J lost 7 bases; unmatched junction nucleotides: 8. From germline, CDR1 is LNHNV and CDR2 YYDKDF (reference sequence). This CDR3 reads CATSRDPATGVEQYF. In nucleotides, the CDR3 is TGTGCCACCAGCAGAGATCCGGCGACAGGGGTTGAGCAGTACTTC.

This clone occurred once. DNA of the CDR3: TGTGCCAGCAGCTTAGAGCCGGGGGACAACTACGAGCAGTACTTC. It specifies CASSLEPGDNYEQYF. V gene TRBV11-2 combines with J gene TRBJ2-7; D could derive from TRBD1 or TRBD2 (6 bases each). Germline V gives CDR1 SGHAT, CDR2 FQNNGV. With 0 bases removed from V and 3 bases from J, the gap between germline ends came to 12 bases. The CDR3 has 15 residues.

The chain employs TRBV7-2 and TRBJ1-5; D gene uncertain. The CDR3 loop spans 15 amino acids. Germline CDR1 reads SGHTA; CDR2 reads FQGNSA. V was trimmed by 1 base and J by 3 bases, leaving 10 bases between them. Written as DNA, the CDR3 is TGTGCCAGCAGCTTAGACTTCTTCCCCAATCAGCCCCAGCATTTT. The encoded protein is CASSLDFFPNQPQHF.

The chain employs TRBV5-8 and TRBJ2-7; the D gene is possibly TRBD1 (6 bases). This CDR3 is built from 16 residues. Trimming pared 0 bases from V and 3 bases from J, leaving 16 bases between. Germline assignment: CDR1 SGHTS and CDR2 YDEGEE. The CDR3 sequence: CASSLGRHGGVYEQYF. The DNA of the CDR3 is TGTGCCAGCAGCTTGGGCCGACATGGGGGCGTCTACGAGCAGTACTTC.

The chain carries TRBV7-3 and TRBJ2-7, with unresolved D. V gave up 4 bases and J gave up 0 bases, with 13 bases separating them. Germline CDR1 SGHTA, CDR2 FQGTGA. The CDR3 length is 15 residues. The CDR3 nucleotides read TGTGCCAGCAGCTCGGGCCCGGATAGCTCCTACGAGCAGTACTTC. Its protein is CASSSGPDSSYEQYF.

The chain couples TRBV3-1 (or the pseudogene TRBV3-2) to TRBJ1-2; D gene unclear. CDR1 and CDR2 from the germline V gene are LGHDT and YNNKEL (reference sequence). Trimming stripped 1 base from V and 8 bases from J, with 8 bases between. The CDR3 has 12 residues. CDR3 coding DNA: TGTGCCAGCAGCCAAGGGTTGGGAGGCTACACCTTC. Amino acid sequence: CASSQGLGGYTF.

The chain joins TRBV5-1 to TRBJ2-1, with 9 bases identical to TRBD2. The germline CDR1 and CDR2 sequences are SGHRS and YFSETQ. Losses at the gene ends were 5 bases for V and 5 bases for J; bases not matched to a gene: 2. The CDR3 is made up of 13 amino acids. CDR3 in DNA: TGCGCCAGCAGGCGACTAGCGGACAATGAGCAGTTCTTC. Protein sequence: CASRRLADNEQFF.

In DNA form, the CDR3 reads TGTGCCAGCAGCCCTACCGGAAATGAGCAGTTCTTC. Translation gives CASSPTGNEQFF. The V gene is TRBV5-4, the J gene TRBJ2-1; D gene ambiguous. Trimming left V 4 bases short and J 7 bases short, with 9 bases between. The CDR3 covers 12 residues. Germline assignment: CDR1 SGHNT and CDR2 YYREEE (reference sequence).

The gene calls are TRBV6-5 and TRBJ2-7; 9 bases map to TRBD1. CDR1 is MNHEY, CDR2 SVGAGI, per germline. V gave up 11 bases and J gave up 3 bases; unmatched junction bases: 11. The CDR3 runs to 14 residues. CDR3 in amino acids: CASQGGDRVYEQYF. In DNA, the CDR3 is TGTGCCTCTCAGGGGGGGGACAGGGTCTACGAGCAGTACTTC.

This clone occurred a few times. The CDR3 loop reads CAISGSANTGELFF. CDR3 in DNA: TGTGCCATCAGTGGTAGTGCGAACACCGGGGAGCTGTTTTTT. This chain connects TRBV10-3 to TRBJ2-2; D remains ambiguous. V was clipped by 4 bases and J by 0 bases, with 6 bases between them. The CDR3 has 14 amino acids. The germline V gene encodes CDR1 ENHRY and CDR2 SYGVKD.

V usage is TRBV14 and J usage is TRBJ1-1, with a weak D call TRBD1 (6 bases). V was trimmed by 5 bases and J by 5 bases, leaving 15 bases between them. The germline V gene encodes CDR1 SGHDN and CDR2 FVKESK. CDR3 length equals 14 residues. In DNA, the CDR3 is TGTGCCAGCAGCAAAACAGGGAGGGGGACTGAAGCTTTCTTT. Amino acid sequence: CASSKTGRGTEAFF.